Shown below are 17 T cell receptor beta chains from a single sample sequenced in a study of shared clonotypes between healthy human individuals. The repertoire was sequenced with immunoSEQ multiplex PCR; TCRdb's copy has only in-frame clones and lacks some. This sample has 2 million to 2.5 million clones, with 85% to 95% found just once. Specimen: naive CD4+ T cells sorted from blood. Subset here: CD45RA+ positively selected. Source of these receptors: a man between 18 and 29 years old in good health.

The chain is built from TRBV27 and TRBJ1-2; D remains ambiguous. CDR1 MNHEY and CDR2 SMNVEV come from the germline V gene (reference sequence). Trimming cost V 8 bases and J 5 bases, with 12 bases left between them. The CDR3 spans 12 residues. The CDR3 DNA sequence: TGTGCCAGCTGGGAGAGAGGTTATGGCTACACCTTC. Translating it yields CASWERGYGYTF.

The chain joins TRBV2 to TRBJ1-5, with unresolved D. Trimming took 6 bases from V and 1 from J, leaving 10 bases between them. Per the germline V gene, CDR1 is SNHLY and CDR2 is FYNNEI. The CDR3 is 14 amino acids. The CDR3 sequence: CASRRFQSNQPQHF. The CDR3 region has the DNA TGTGCCAGCAGGCGGTTCCAGAGCAATCAGCCCCAGCATTTT.

Here the CDR3 DNA reads TGCGCCAGCAGCTCCGACAGGGCCGCGGGAGAGCAGTACTTC. As protein: CASSSDRAAGEQYF. This chain connects TRBV5-1 to TRBJ2-7, with D possibly being TRBD1 (7 bases). CDR1 and CDR2 from the germline V gene are SGHRS and YFSETQ. The CDR3 loop spans 14 amino acids. The V gene lost 3 bases and the J gene lost 7 bases, with 17 bases spanning the gap.

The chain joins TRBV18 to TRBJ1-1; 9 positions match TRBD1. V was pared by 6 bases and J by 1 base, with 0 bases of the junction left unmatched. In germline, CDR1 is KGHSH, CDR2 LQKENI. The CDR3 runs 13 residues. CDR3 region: CASSDRGNTEAFF. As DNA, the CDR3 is TGTGCCAGCTCGGACAGGGGGAACACTGAAGCTTTCTTT.

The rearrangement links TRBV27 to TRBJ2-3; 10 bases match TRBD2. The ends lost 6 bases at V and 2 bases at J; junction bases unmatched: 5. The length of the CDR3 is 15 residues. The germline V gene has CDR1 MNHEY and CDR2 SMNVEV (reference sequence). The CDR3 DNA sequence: TGTGCCAGCAGACTAGGACTAGCGGACACAGATACGCAGTATTTT. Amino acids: CASRLGLADTDTQYF.

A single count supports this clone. In DNA form, the CDR3 reads TGTGCCAGTAGTATAGATACAGGGGCAGCCTACGAGCAGTACTTC. Its protein is CASSIDTGAAYEQYF. The V and J genes are TRBV19 and TRBJ2-7; 7 bases match TRBD1. Germline-derived CDR1 and CDR2 are LNHDA and SQIVND (reference sequence). The CDR3 covers 15 residues. Trimming at V came to 0 bases and at J to 2 bases, leaving 4 bases not matched to a gene.

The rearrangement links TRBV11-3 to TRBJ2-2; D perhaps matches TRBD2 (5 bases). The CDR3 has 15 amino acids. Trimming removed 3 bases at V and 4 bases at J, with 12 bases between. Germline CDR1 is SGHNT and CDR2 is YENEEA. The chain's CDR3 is CASSFKGSGTGELFF. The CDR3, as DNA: TGTGCCAGCAGCTTCAAAGGGAGCGGCACCGGGGAGCTGTTTTTT.

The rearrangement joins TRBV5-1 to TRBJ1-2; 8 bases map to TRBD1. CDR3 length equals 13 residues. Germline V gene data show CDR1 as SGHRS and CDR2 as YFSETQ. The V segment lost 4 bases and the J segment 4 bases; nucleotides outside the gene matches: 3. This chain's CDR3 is CASSIGQGYGYTF. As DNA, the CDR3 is TGCGCCAGCAGCATAGGACAGGGCTATGGCTACACCTTC. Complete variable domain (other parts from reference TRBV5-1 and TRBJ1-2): KAGVTQTPRYLIKTRGQQVTLSCSPISGHRSVSWYQQTPGQGLQFLFEYFSETQRNKGNFPGRFSGRQFSNSRSEMNVSTLELGDSALYLCASSIGQGYGYTFGSGTRLTVV.

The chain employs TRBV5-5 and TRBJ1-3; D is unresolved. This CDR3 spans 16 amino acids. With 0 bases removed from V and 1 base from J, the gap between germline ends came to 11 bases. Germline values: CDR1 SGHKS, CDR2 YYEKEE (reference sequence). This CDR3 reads CASSLDGLRSGNTIYF. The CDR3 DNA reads TGTGCCAGCAGCTTGGATGGCTTACGGTCTGGAAACACCATATATTTT.

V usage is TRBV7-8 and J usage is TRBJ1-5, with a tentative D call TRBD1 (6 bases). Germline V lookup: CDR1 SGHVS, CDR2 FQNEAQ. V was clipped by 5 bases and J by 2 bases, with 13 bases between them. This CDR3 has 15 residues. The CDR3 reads CASSKRGGGNQPQHF. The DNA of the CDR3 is TGTGCCAGCAGCAAGAGAGGGGGGGGCAATCAGCCCCAGCATTTT.

The CDR3 region is CASRQGSITSGNTIYF. The CDR3 DNA is TGTGCCAGCAGGCAGGGATCCATCACCTCTGGAAACACCATATATTTT. The chain links TRBV2 to TRBJ1-3; D perhaps matches TRBD1 (5 bases). This CDR3 region has 16 residues. CDR1 and CDR2 (germline): SNHLY, FYNNEI. V was pared by 6 bases and J by 0 bases, with 15 bases between.

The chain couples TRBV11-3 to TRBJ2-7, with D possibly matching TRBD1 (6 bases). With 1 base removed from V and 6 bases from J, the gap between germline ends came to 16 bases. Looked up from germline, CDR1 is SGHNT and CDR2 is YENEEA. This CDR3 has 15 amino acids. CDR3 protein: CASSLGRQGISEQYF. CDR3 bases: TGTGCCAGCAGCTTAGGACGCCAGGGGATTAGCGAGCAGTACTTC.

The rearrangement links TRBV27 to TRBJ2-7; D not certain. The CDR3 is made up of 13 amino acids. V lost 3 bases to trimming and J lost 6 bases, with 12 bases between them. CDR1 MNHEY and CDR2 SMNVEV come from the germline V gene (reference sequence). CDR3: CASSFKGNGEQYF. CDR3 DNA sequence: TGTGCCAGCAGTTTTAAAGGGAATGGCGAGCAGTACTTC.

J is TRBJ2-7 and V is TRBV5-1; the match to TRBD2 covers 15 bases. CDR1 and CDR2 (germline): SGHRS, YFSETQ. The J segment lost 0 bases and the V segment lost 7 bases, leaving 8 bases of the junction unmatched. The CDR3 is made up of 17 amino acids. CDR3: CASASGTSGGTSYEQYF. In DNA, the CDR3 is TGCGCCAGCGCGTCCGGGACTAGCGGGGGGACCTCCTACGAGCAGTACTTC. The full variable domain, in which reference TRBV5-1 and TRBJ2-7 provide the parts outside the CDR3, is KAGVTQTPRYLIKTRGQQVTLSCSPISGHRSVSWYQQTPGQGLQFLFEYFSETQRNKGNFPGRFSGRQFSNSRSEMNVSTLELGDSALYLCASASGTSGGTSYEQYFGPGTRLTVT.

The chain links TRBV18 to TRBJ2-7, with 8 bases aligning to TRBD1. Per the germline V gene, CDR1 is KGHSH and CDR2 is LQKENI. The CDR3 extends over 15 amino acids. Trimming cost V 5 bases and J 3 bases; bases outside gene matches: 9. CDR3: CASSFPSGQGYEQYF. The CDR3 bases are TGTGCCAGCTCATTCCCATCAGGACAGGGCTACGAGCAGTACTTC. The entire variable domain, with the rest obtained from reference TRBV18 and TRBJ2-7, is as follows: NAGVMQNPRHLVRRRGQEARLRCSPMKGHSHVYWYRQLPEEGLKFMVYLQKENIIDESGMPKERFSAEFPKEGPSILRIQQVVRGDSAAYFCASSFPSGQGYEQYFGPGTRLTVT.

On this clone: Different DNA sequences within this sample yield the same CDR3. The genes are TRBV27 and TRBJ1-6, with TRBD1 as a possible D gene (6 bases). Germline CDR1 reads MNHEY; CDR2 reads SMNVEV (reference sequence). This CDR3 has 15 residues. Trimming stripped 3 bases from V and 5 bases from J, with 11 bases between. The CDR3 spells CASSLRRTDNSPLHF. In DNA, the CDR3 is TGTGCCAGCAGTTTGAGAAGGACAGATAATTCACCCCTCCACTTT.

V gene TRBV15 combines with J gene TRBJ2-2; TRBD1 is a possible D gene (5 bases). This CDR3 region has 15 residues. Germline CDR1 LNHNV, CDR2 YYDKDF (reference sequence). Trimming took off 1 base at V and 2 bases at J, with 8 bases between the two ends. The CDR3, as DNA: TGTGCCACCAGCAGAGGACAGTCCAACACCGGGGAGCTGTTTTTT. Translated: CATSRGQSNTGELFF. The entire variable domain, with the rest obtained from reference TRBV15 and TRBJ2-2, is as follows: DAMVIQNPRYQVTQFGKPVTLSCSQTLNHNVMYWYQQKSSQAPKLLFHYYDKDFNNEADTPDNFQSRRPNTSFCFLDIRSPGLGDTAMYLCATSRGQSNTGELFFGEGSRLTVL.